These T cell receptor beta chains were read from a single sample in a study of CXCR3-negative and CXCR3-positive naive CD8 T cells. From the 5' RACE reads, TCRdb lists one entry per CDR3 protein and no DNA. In total, the table holds tens of thousands of distinct CDR3 sequences. The sample comprised memory CD8+ T cells from blood. These receptors all stem from a human donor in good health. Some clones in this sample may be carry-over from other donors' samples. CDR3s include the opening cysteine and the closing phenylalanine or tryptophan. Size is omitted from some rows. Given values are once, few, many or a class for expanded clones.

V	size	J	CDR3
TRBV2	NA	TRBJ1-5	CASRDTAGYSNQPQHF
TRBV5-1	NA	TRBJ1-1	CASSLGGTTEAFF
TRBV7-6	NA	TRBJ2-7	CASSTHGTSGDHYEQYF
TRBV4-3	NA	TRBJ2-7	CASSQGFGSYEQYF
TRBV2	NA	TRBJ2-1	CASSEAGQTYSEQFF
TRBV29-1	NA	TRBJ2-7	CSVEAGGRSYEQYF
TRBV4-2	NA	TRBJ2-2	CASSPDSDGNTGELFF
TRBV20-1	NA	TRBJ1-1	CSARDGGDYTEAFF
TRBV12-3/TRBV12-4	NA	TRBJ2-7	CASSPTAFDEQYF
TRBV19	NA	TRBJ2-7	CASSIYPRDEQYF
TRBV7-7	NA	TRBJ1-2	CASSLHLDRGLLDYGYTF
TRBV7-8	NA	TRBJ1-2	CASSLEGYGYTF
TRBV29-1	NA	TRBJ2-7	CSVEVRDRAYEQYF
TRBV6-6	NA	TRBJ2-7	CASTPIGTGGSYEQYF
TRBV29-1	NA	TRBJ1-1	CSGQPGNTEAFF
TRBV4-1	NA	TRBJ2-1	CASSQPLTRYNEQFF
TRBV7-2	NA	TRBJ2-7	CASSLAGQTRAFYEQYF
TRBV7-3	NA	TRBJ2-1	CASSLIGGNEQFF
TRBV12-3/TRBV12-4	NA	TRBJ2-5	CASSLRPERETQYF
TRBV20-1	NA	TRBJ1-5	CSARVGGGTGPQHF
TRBV7-8	NA	TRBJ1-5	CASSFADSSNQPQHF
TRBV7-9	NA	TRBJ2-1	CASSGGTGDPLEQFF
TRBV7-8	medium-sized	TRBJ1-5	CASSWGGNQPQHF
TRBV6-5	NA	TRBJ1-2	CASSTSTGFNGYTF
TRBV12-3/TRBV12-4	NA	TRBJ1-5	CASSLAGARGQPQHF
TRBV20-1	NA	TRBJ2-7	CSARDLDKSYEQYF
TRBV29-1	NA	TRBJ2-1	CSVASTGSFYNEQVF
TRBV19	medium-sized	TRBJ2-1	CASNEAGGAYNEQFF
TRBV7-9	NA	TRBJ1-2	CASSFVEGYYGYTF
TRBV10-2	NA	TRBJ2-3	CASSGLYVDTQYF
TRBV20-1	NA	TRBJ1-1	CSALALSGELFMNTEAFF
TRBV15	NA	TRBJ2-5	CATRKSGPETQYF
TRBV20-1	NA	TRBJ2-7	CSAGGTGDYEQYF